Listed below are T cell receptor beta chains from one sample, sequenced in a study of beta chain features in type 1 diabetes. Measured with immunoSEQ multiplex PCR; TCRdb has only the in-frame clones, and not every one. The table has about 900,000 clones, 15% to 20% seen once. The source material was naive CD4+ T cells from blood. The receptors stem from a woman between 18 and 30 years old in good health. Each CDR3 is given with its conserved first and last residue. The D gene is left open where the match is weak. Clone size appears in some rows only: once, few, many, or a class for an expanded clone.

v_call	j_call	d_call	clone_size	cdr3_aa	cdr3_nt
TRBV9	TRBJ2-3	-	-	CASSVEFVDTDTQYF	TGTGCCAGCAGCGTTGAATTCGTGGACACAGATACGCAGTATTTT
TRBV5-1	TRBJ1-3	-	-	CASSGGGGNTIYF	TGCGCCAGCAGCGGCGGAGGTGGAAACACCATATATTTT
TRBV7-8	TRBJ1-5	-	-	CASSYSNQPQHF	TGTGCCAGCAGCTATTCCAATCAGCCCCAGCATTTT
TRBV29-1	TRBJ2-3	-	few	CSVERLSTDTQYF	TGCAGCGTTGAGCGACTAAGCACAGATACGCAGTATTTT
TRBV10-3	TRBJ2-3	-	-	CAIATGADTQYF	TGTGCCATCGCAACGGGGGCAGATACGCAGTATTTT
TRBV28	TRBJ2-7	TRBD1	-	CASRPRDRSPYEQYF	TGTGCCAGCAGACCTAGGGACAGGAGTCCCTACGAGCAGTACTTC
TRBV7-3	TRBJ2-2	-	few	CASSLTITGELFF	TGTGCCAGCAGCTTAACGATCACCGGGGAGCTGTTTTTT
TRBV5-1	TRBJ2-1	-	-	CASSLGSASYNEQFF	TGCGCCAGCAGCTTGGGAAGTGCCTCCTACAATGAGCAGTTCTTC
TRBV4-3	TRBJ2-3	TRBD2	-	CASSQESPSGSSADTQYF	TGCGCCAGCAGCCAAGAATCTCCTAGCGGGAGCTCAGCAGATACGCAGTATTTT
TRBV7-9	TRBJ1-2	TRBD1	few	CASSQGGSYLDGYTF	TGTGCCAGCAGCCAAGGGGGCAGCTATTTGGATGGCTACACCTTC
TRBV18	TRBJ1-4	-	-	CASSAGQGGVREKLFF	TGTGCCAGCTCCGCCGGACAAGGAGGGGTTCGCGAAAAACTGTTTTTT
TRBV5-1	TRBJ2-3	-	-	CASRQLASTDTQYF	TGCGCCAGCAGACAACTAGCTAGCACAGATACGCAGTATTTT
TRBV19	TRBJ1-1	-	-	CASSIRRGKAEAFF	TGTGCCAGTAGTATAAGGCGAGGGAAGGCTGAAGCTTTCTTT
TRBV29-1	TRBJ2-5	TRBD2	-	CSVDGRGGGETQYF	TGCAGCGTTGACGGGAGGGGCGGGGGAGAGACCCAGTACTTC
TRBV25-1	TRBJ1-1	-	few	CASSELGAGLNTEAFF	TGTGCCAGCAGTGAATTAGGCGCCGGTTTGAACACTGAAGCTTTCTTT
TRBV27	TRBJ2-2	-	few	CATGRWGNTGELFF	TGTGCCACGGGACGGTGGGGGAACACCGGGGAGCTGTTTTTT
TRBV7-8	TRBJ1-2	-	-	CASSLGGANYGYTF	TGTGCCAGCAGCTTAGGTGGCGCTAACTATGGCTACACCTTC
TRBV29-1	TRBJ2-7	-	-	CSARGPAYEQYF	TGCAGCGCCCGGGGGCCGGCCTACGAGCAGTACTTC
TRBV6-1	TRBJ2-2	TRBD2	few	CASSEKAGLLTGELFF	TGTGCCAGCAGTGAAAAAGCGGGATTATTGACCGGGGAGCTGTTTTTT
TRBV15	TRBJ2-1	TRBD1	-	CATSRDPGQGADEQFF	TGTGCCACCAGCAGAGATCCGGGACAGGGGGCCGATGAGCAGTTCTTC
TRBV13	TRBJ2-3	-	-	CASSLEGLRSTDTQYF	TGTGCCAGCAGCTTAGAGGGTTTGCGGAGCACAGATACGCAGTATTTT
TRBV19	TRBJ1-1	-	few	CATKPGGWGGNTEAFF	TGTGCCACCAAGCCTGGAGGGTGGGGGGGAAACACTGAAGCTTTCTTT
TRBV9	TRBJ1-6	-	few	CASSVGQNSPLHF	TGTGCCAGCAGCGTAGGGCAGAATTCACCCCTCCACTTT
TRBV29-1	TRBJ1-1	TRBD1	few	CSVVGRQGSTEAFF	TGCAGCGTTGTCGGAAGACAGGGTAGCACTGAAGCTTTCTTT
TRBV18	TRBJ2-7	TRBD2	-	CASSPSTSGAEQYF	TGTGCCAGCTCACCATCGACTAGCGGAGCCGAGCAGTACTTC
TRBV11-2	TRBJ2-1	-	few	CASSLDRFFSYNEQFF	TGTGCCAGCAGCTTAGACCGGTTTTTCTCCTACAATGAGCAGTTCTTC
TRBV10-2	TRBJ2-1	TRBD1	few	CASSGDRGRINEQFF	TGCGCCAGCAGCGGGGACAGGGGAAGGATAAATGAGCAGTTCTTC
TRBV28	TRBJ2-1	TRBD2	few	CASSARLAQRLRGSYNEQFF	TGTGCCAGCAGTGCCAGACTAGCCCAAAGGCTGCGGGGCTCATACAATGAGCAGTTCTTC
TRBV20-1	TRBJ1-5	-	-	CSASTVQPQHF	TGCAGTGCTAGTACGGTACAGCCCCAGCATTTT
TRBV28	TRBJ1-2	-	-	CASSLSQLRAPLGHYGYTF	TGTGCCAGCAGTTTATCCCAACTTCGCGCACCGCTCGGCCACTATGGCTACACCTTC
TRBV28	TRBJ2-1	-	few	CASSSPGTWGNEQFF	TGTGCCAGCAGTTCTCCCGGGACTTGGGGGAATGAGCAGTTCTTC
TRBV6-5	TRBJ1-2	-	-	CASSLRGSYGYTF	TGTGCCAGCAGTCTACGGGGATCCTATGGCTACACCTTC
TRBV28	TRBJ2-3	-	-	CASSLSRPSTDTQYF	TGTGCCAGCAGTTTAAGTAGACCTAGCACAGATACGCAGTATTTT
TRBV6-1	TRBJ2-2	-	-	CASRRHGGNTGELFF	TGTGCCAGCAGACGACACGGGGGGAACACCGGGGAGCTGTTTTTT
TRBV11-2	TRBJ2-1	-	few	CASSFKALNEQFF	TGTGCCAGCAGCTTCAAGGCCCTCAATGAGCAGTTCTTC
TRBV13	TRBJ1-1	TRBD1	-	CASSSHRGGSTEAFF	TGTGCCAGCAGCTCCCACAGGGGAGGGAGCACTGAAGCTTTCTTT